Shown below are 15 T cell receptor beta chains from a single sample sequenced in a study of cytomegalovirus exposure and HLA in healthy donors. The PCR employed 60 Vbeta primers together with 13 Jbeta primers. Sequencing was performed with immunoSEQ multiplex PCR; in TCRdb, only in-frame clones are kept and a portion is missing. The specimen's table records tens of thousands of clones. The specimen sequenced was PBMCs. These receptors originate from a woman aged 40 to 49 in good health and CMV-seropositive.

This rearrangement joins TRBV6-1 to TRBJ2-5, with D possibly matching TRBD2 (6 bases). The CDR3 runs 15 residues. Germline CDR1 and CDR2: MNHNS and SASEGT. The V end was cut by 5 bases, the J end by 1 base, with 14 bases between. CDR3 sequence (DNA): TGTGCCAGCAGTCACCCCGGGACTTCCCAAGAGACCCAGTACTTC. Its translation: CASSHPGTSQETQYF.

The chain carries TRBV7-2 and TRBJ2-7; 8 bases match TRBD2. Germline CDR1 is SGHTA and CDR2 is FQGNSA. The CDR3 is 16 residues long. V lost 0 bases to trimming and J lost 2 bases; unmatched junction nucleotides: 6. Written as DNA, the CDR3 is TGTGCCAGCAGCTTAGCGGTGGGACTAGGGGCCTACGAGCAGTACTTC. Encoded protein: CASSLAVGLGAYEQYF.

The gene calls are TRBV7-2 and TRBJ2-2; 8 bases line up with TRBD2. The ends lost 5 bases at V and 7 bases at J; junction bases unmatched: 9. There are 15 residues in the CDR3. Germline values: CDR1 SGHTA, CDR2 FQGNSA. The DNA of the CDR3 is TGTGCCAGCAGCCCGGGGGGGGACTACGGCGGGGAGCTGTTTTTT. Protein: CASSPGGDYGGELFF. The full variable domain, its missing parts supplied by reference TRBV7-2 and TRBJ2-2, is GAGVSQSPSNKVTEKGKDVELRCDPISGHTALYWYRQSLGQGLEFLIYFQGNSAPDKSGLPSDRFSAERTGGSVSTLTIQRTQQEDSAVYLCASSPGGDYGGELFFGEGSRLTVL.

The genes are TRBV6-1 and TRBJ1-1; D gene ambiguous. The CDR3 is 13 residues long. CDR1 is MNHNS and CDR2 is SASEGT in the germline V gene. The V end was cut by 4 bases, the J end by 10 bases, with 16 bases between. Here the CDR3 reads CASSAREHQAAFF. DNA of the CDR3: TGTGCCAGCAGTGCCCGGGAACACCAGGCAGCTTTCTTT.

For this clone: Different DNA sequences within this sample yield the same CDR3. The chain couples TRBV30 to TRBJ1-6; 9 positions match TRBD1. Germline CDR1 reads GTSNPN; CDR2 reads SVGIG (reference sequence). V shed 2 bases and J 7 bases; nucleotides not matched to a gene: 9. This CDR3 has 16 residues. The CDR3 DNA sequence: TGTGCCTGGAGTCCACCGTGGGACAGGGTAAATTCACCCCTCCACTTT. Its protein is CAWSPPWDRVNSPLHF. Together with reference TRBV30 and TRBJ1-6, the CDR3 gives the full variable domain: SQTIHQWPATLVQPVGSPLSLECTVEGTSNPNLYWYRQAAGRGLQLLFYSVGIGQISSEVPQNLSASRPQDRQFILSSKKLLLSDSGFYLCAWSPPWDRVNSPLHFGNGTRLTVT.

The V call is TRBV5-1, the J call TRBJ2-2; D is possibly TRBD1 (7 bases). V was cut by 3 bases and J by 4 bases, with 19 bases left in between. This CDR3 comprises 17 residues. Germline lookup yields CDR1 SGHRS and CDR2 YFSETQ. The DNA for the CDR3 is TGCGCCAGCAGCTCTAACGGGGCAGGGGGAGGCACCGGGGAGCTGTTTTTT. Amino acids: CASSSNGAGGGTGELFF.

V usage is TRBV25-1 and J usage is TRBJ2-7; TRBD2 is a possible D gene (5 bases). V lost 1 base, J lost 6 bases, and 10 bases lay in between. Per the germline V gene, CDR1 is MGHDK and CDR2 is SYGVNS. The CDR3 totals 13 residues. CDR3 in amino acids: CASSELWTAEQYF. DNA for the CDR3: TGTGCCAGCAGTGAATTGTGGACTGCCGAGCAGTACTTC.

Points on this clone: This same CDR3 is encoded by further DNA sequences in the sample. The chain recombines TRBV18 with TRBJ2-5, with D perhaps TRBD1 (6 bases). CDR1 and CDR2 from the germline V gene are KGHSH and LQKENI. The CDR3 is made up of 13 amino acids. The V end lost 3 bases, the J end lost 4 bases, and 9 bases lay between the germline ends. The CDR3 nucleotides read TGTGCCAGCTCACCGGGCAGGGGAGAGACCCAGTACTTC. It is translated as CASSPGRGETQYF. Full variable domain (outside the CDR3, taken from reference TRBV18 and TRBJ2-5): NAGVMQNPRHLVRRRGQEARLRCSPMKGHSHVYWYRQLPEEGLKFMVYLQKENIIDESGMPKERFSAEFPKEGPSILRIQQVVRGDSAAYFCASSPGRGETQYFGPGTRLLVL.

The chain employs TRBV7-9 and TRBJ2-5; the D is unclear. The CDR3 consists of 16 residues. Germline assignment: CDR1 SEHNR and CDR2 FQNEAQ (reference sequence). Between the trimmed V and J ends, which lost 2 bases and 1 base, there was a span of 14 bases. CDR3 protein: CASSLSGGSSQETQYF. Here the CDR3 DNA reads TGTGCCAGCAGCTTATCGGGTGGCTCGTCCCAAGAGACCCAGTACTTC.

CDR3 in DNA: TGTGCCAGCAGTCAGGGTAACACTGAAGCTTTCTTT. Its protein is CASSQGNTEAFF. V and J are TRBV6-6 and TRBJ1-1, with D maybe TRBD1 (5 bases). The CDR3 length is 12 residues. Deletions cut 5 bases from V and 2 bases from J, with 6 bases between. CDR1 is MNHNY, CDR2 SVGAGI, per germline (reference sequence).

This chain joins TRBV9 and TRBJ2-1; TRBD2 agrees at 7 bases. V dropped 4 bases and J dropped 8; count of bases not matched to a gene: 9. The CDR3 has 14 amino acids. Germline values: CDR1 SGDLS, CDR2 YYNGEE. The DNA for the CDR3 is TGTGCCAGCAGCCCTGGGGGAGGGATCTATGAGCAGTTCTTC. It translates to CASSPGGGIYEQFF.

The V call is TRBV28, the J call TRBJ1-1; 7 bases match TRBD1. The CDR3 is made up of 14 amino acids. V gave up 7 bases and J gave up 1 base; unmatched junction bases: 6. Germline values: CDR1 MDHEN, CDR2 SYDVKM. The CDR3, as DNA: TGTGCCAGCATCAACAGGGGACGGAACACTGAAGCTTTCTTT. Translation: CASINRGRNTEAFF. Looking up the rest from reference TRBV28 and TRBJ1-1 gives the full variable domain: DVKVTQSSRYLVKRTGEKVFLECVQDMDHENMFWYRQDPGLGLRLIYFSYDVKMKEKGDIPEGYSVSREKKERFSLILESASTNQTSMYLCASINRGRNTEAFFGQGTRLTVV.

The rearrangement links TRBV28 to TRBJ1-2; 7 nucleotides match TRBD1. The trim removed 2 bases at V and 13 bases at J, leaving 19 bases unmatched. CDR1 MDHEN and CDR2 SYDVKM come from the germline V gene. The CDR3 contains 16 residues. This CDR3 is CASSLETGAGPELSTF. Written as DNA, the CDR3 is TGTGCCAGCAGTTTAGAAACAGGGGCAGGACCCGAACTATCCACCTTC.

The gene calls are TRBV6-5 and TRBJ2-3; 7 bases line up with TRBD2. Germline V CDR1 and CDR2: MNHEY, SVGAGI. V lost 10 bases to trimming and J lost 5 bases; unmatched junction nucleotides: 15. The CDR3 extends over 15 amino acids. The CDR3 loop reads CATIPTGEGGDTQYF. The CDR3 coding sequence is TGTGCCACCATCCCTACGGGGGAGGGCGGAGATACGCAGTATTTT.

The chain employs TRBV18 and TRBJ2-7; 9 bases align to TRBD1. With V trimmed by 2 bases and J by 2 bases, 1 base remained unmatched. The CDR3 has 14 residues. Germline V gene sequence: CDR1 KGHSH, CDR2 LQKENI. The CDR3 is CASSPRTGAYEQYF. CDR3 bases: TGTGCCAGCTCACCAAGGACAGGGGCCTACGAGCAGTACTTC. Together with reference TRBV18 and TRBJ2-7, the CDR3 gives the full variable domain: NAGVMQNPRHLVRRRGQEARLRCSPMKGHSHVYWYRQLPEEGLKFMVYLQKENIIDESGMPKERFSAEFPKEGPSILRIQQVVRGDSAAYFCASSPRTGAYEQYFGPGTRLTVT.